This T cell receptor beta chain was sequenced during a study of blood T cell repertoires in COVID-19. Trimming took 0 bases from V and 0 from J, leaving 7 bases between them. Germline lookup yields CDR1 SGHRS and CDR2 YFSETQ. The CDR3 consists of 15 residues. Worth noting for this clone: The same CDR3 also results from other DNA sequences found in this sample.

Here immunoSEQ multiplex PCR was the method, and the copy in TCRdb shows in-frame clones only, minus some. The table shows roughly 220,000 clones, with 80% to 90% occurring only once. What was sequenced was peripheral blood. V is TRBV5-1 and J is TRBJ2-1; D gene ambiguous. The TCR comes from a woman older than 75 with COVID-19, enrolled during active disease. The chain's CDR3 is CASSLVPGSYNEQFF. The DNA for the CDR3 is TGCGCCAGCAGCTTGGTCCCGGGCTCCTACAATGAGCAGTTCTTC.